This record covers a single T cell receptor beta chain. This clonotype has just one count. What antigen it recognizes has not been identified. The sample holds no much larger clone one base away, and base qualities are not on file. Evidence from one read is weak. High-throughput TCR beta sequencing profiled peripheral blood CD8+ and CD4+ T cells from healthy donors, Susac syndrome patients and multiple sclerosis patients. Multiple sclerosis controls were treatment-naive patients with stable or active relapsing-remitting disease fulfilling revised McDonald criteria. CD8+ TEMRA cells were enriched by FACS, while bulk CD8+ and CD4+ T cells were purified by magnetic negative isolation. Blood was drawn into EDTA tubes, processed within 24 hours, and PBMCs were isolated by density gradient centrifugation. PBMCs intended for TCR sequencing were frozen in liquid nitrogen and were later thawed in a 37 degrees C water bath. The sorted or isolated CD4+, CD8+ and CD8+ TEMRA cells reached a purity of at least 90%.

RNA was extracted with the RNeasy kit and 0.5 to 1 ug was reverse transcribed using random hexamers. The immunoSEQ multiplex PCR assay, which covers 54 Vbeta and 13 Jbeta segments, was used to amplify TCR beta CDR3 regions. PCR amplification bias was corrected using a synthetic template baseline for primer optimization and computational correction. The authors processed their data as follows. Reads were annotated to V, D and J genes per IMGT and analyzed with immunoSEQ Analyzer, keeping only productive sequences. Clonality was computed as one minus Shannon entropy normalized by log2 of the number of productive unique sequences. Public and private clones were assessed among the 100 most prevalent clones of each patient and control. Clones were defined as Susac-specific when absent from the healthy and MS cohorts, from about 1,100 published viral clones and from other ImmuneACCESS disease sequences. TCRdb applied fastp at Q25 and MiXCR to the public reads, then kept only in-frame beta chains. Every CDR3 protein is listed once, alongside the most common genes and DNA of its rows. The V and J calls come from TCRdb's annotation, not from the publication. This sample gives some 130,000 distinct CDR3 sequences in total; roughly 89% of them show up just once. Together, the top ten hold about 0.23% of the sample.

This sample was taken from a study of CD8 T cells in Susac syndrome (dated by TCRdb to about 2019). Broadly, across the study: Repertoire sequencing was used to test whether CD8+ T cell activation and differentiation in Susac syndrome was antigen driven. CD8+ T cell repertoire clonality was compared between 11 to 12 healthy donors, approximately 14 Susac syndrome patients and some 15 multiple sclerosis patients.

V ends up 3 bases short and J 0 bases short, with an unmatched junction base count of 2. CDR1 and CDR2 are drawn from the germline V gene: KGHSH, LQKENI. Inclusive of the bounding cysteine and phenylalanine, the CDR3 is 16 residues long. Only CDR3 DNA remains: 48 bases, in frame from the first base. Broad study findings and their caveats: The number of individuals in the TCR sequencing and HLA analysis was acknowledged as relatively small.

Rearrangement joined TRBV18 to TRBJ2-3; a stretch of 11 junction bases matches TRBD2. Source material: CD8+ T cells from PBMCs. This TCR was recovered from a human donor with multiple sclerosis. The CDR3 protein: CASSPTSGSSTDTQYF. The DNA sequence is given as TGTGCCAGCTCACCCACTAGCGGGAGTAGCACAGATACGCAGTATTTT.